Described below is a single T cell receptor (beta chain) sequence and its context. Assay used: immunoSEQ multiplex PCR; TCRdb lists only in-frame clones, some missing. The sample has about 94,000 clones, 95% seen once. Germline assignment: CDR1 SGHNT and CDR2 YYREEE (reference sequence). The CDR3 sequence is 14 residues long. Trimming took 2 bases from V and 4 from J, leaving 11 bases between them. This sample is part of a study of technical replicates of blood from a few donors. The receptor was derived from a human donor in good health. Material for sequencing was T cells isolated from PBMCs. The chain has TRBV5-4 and TRBJ2-3; no firm D call. The CDR3 coding sequence is TGTGCCAGCAGCTTCGAGGCTAGTGCAGATACGCAGTATTTT. This codes for CASSFEASADTQYF.